The 9 T cell receptor beta chains below all came from one sample that was sequenced in a study of blood T cell repertoires in COVID-19. Data came from immunoSEQ multiplex PCR; TCRdb stores just in-frame clones and leaves some out. Of roughly 400,000 clones listed, around nine tenths are singletons. The sample taken for sequencing was PBMCs or T cells enriched from blood (not recorded which). The source is a woman between 18 and 29 years old who had been exposed to COVID-19.

This chain connects TRBV7-3 to TRBJ2-7; tentative D call: TRBD1 (7 bases). The germline V and J ends were trimmed by 2 bases and 4 bases, with 24 bases remaining between them. This CDR3 has 18 residues. Germline CDR1 and CDR2: SGHTA and FQGTGA. CDR3: CASSLPRGMEGAFYEQYF. CDR3 bases: TGTGCCAGCAGCTTACCTCGGGGAATGGAGGGGGCTTTTTACGAGCAGTACTTC.

The rearrangement links TRBV2 to TRBJ2-1; 9 bases agree with TRBD1. Per the germline V gene, CDR1 is SNHLY and CDR2 is FYNNEI. V was clipped by 5 bases and J by 6 bases; unmatched bases: 5. The CDR3 runs 14 residues. CDR3 sequence: CASSSGTGPNEQFF. The CDR3 DNA sequence: TGTGCCAGCAGTTCCGGGACAGGGCCCAATGAGCAGTTCTTC.

The chain is built from TRBV9 and TRBJ2-5; 9 positions match TRBD2. The CDR3 sequence is 15 residues long. The V gene's germline CDR1 is SGDLS and CDR2 YYNGEE. Losses at the gene ends were 2 bases for V and 2 bases for J; bases not matched to a gene: 4. CDR3 protein: CASSVGRGGQETQYF. DNA for the CDR3: TGTGCCAGCAGCGTTGGGCGGGGGGGACAAGAGACCCAGTACTTC.

V gene TRBV28 combines with J gene TRBJ1-5; D is undetermined. Per germline, CDR1 MDHEN and CDR2 SYDVKM. The V end was cut by 7 bases, the J end by 4 bases, with 8 bases between. CDR3 size: 12 residues. CDR3 sequence (DNA): TGTGCCAGCACCGACGGGAATCAGCCCCAGCATTTT. This codes for CASTDGNQPQHF.

The V call is TRBV23-1, the J call TRBJ2-7, with a possible D match to TRBD1 (6 bases). Being an ORF, TRBV23-1 has a function that is uncertain. CDR3 length equals 14 residues. V was clipped by 3 bases and J by 5 bases, with 14 bases between them. CDR3 coding DNA: TGCGCCAGCAGTCACAGGGGTGACTTCGACGAGCAGTACTTC. It yields the protein CASSHRGDFDEQYF.

The rearrangement links TRBV4-2 to TRBJ1-3; D is perhaps TRBD1 (5 bases). The germline gives CDR1 LGHNA, CDR2 YNFKEQ. This CDR3 region has 16 residues. The V gene lost 5 bases and the J gene lost 0 bases, with 14 bases spanning the gap. The CDR3 nucleotides read TGTGCCAGCAGCTCCAGAGCGACAGACTCTGGAAACACCATATATTTT. Encoded protein: CASSSRATDSGNTIYF.

The gene calls are TRBV5-6 and TRBJ1-5; D gene unclear. This CDR3 comprises 15 residues. Trimming shortened V by 0 bases and J by 6 bases, and 13 bases separated the two germline ends. Germline CDR1 is SGHDT and CDR2 is YYEEEE. The CDR3 sequence is CASSLGPETAQPQHF. The CDR3 DNA sequence: TGTGCCAGCAGCTTGGGACCCGAAACAGCTCAGCCCCAGCATTTT.

J is TRBJ2-2 and V is TRBV27; D is possibly TRBD1 (5 bases). Between the trimmed V and J ends, which lost 5 bases and 4 bases, there was a span of 14 bases. Germline-derived CDR1 and CDR2 are MNHEY and SMNVEV (reference sequence). The CDR3 totals 15 residues. CDR3 sequence: CASSPHPTATGELFF. The CDR3 DNA follows: TGTGCCAGCAGTCCACACCCGACAGCCACCGGGGAGCTGTTTTTT.

The chain joins TRBV4-2 to TRBJ2-1; TRBD2 agrees at 8 bases. The junction had 12 bases not matched to a gene; V was cut back by 4 bases and J by 7 bases. The CDR3 is 16 amino acids. The V gene's germline CDR1 is LGHNA and CDR2 YNFKEQ. CDR3 loop: CASSPLTGGVSNEQFF. The CDR3 coding sequence is TGTGCCAGCAGCCCGCTAACGGGGGGGGTTAGTAATGAGCAGTTCTTC.